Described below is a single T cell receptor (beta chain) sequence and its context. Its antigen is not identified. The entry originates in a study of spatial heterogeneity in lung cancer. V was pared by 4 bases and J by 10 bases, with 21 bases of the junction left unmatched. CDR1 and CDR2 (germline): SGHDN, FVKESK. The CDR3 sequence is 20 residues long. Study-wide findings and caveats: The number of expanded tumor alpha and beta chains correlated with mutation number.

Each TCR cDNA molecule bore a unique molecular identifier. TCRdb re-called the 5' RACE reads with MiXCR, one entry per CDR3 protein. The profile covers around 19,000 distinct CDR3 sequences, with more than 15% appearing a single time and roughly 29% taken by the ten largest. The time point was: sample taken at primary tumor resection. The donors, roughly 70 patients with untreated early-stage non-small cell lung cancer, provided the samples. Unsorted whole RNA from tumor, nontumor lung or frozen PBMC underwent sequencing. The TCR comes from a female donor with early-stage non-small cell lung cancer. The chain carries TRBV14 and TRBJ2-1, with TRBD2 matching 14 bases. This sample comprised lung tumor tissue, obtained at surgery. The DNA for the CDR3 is TGTGCCAGCAGCCGAAGAAGACTAGCGGGAGGGACGCCGAGGAGTTTGGAGCAGTTCTTC. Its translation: CASSRRRLAGGTPRSLEQFF.